A selection of T cell receptor beta chains follows, all from one sample in a study of post-analysis software for immune sequencing data. Using its own MiXCR run on the PCR reads, TCRdb lists one record per CDR3 protein. The sample includes about half a million distinct CDR3 sequences, roughly 34% seen only once; the top ten take approximately 5.4%. The specimen sequenced was blood. These receptors all stem from a girl aged 2 to 17 with multiple sclerosis. CDR3s include the opening cysteine and the closing phenylalanine or tryptophan.

CDR3 protein: CSAKGTSGTDTQYF
V gene: TRBV20-1
J gene: TRBJ2-3

CDR3 protein: CASSEQGTANSPLHF
V gene: TRBV7-9
J gene: TRBJ1-6

CDR3 protein: CSASRGIEKLFF
V gene: TRBV20-1
J gene: TRBJ1-4

CDR3 protein: CASSLDPGASTDTQYF
V gene: TRBV11-2
J gene: TRBJ2-3

CDR3 protein: CASSLGGLGLLPETQYF
V gene: TRBV11-2
J gene: TRBJ2-5

CDR3 protein: CASSLSGTGKYEQYF
V gene: TRBV28
J gene: TRBJ2-7

CDR3 protein: CATSDLDLDFGQYF
V gene: TRBV24-1
J gene: TRBJ2-5

CDR3 protein: CASSLVTSGGYGDTQYF
V gene: TRBV7-2
J gene: TRBJ2-3

CDR3 protein: CASTEGDFPYEQYF
V gene: TRBV2
J gene: TRBJ2-7

CDR3 protein: CASSPIQGAEAFF
V gene: TRBV12-3/TRBV12-4
J gene: TRBJ1-1

CDR3 protein: CSPLGGYNEQFF
V gene: TRBV29-1
J gene: TRBJ2-1

CDR3 protein: CASSPTRLGQNTEAFF
V gene: TRBV7-3
J gene: TRBJ1-1

CDR3 protein: CSADLYSSTDTQYF
V gene: TRBV20-1
J gene: TRBJ2-3

CDR3 protein: CASSIREQETQYF
V gene: TRBV19
J gene: TRBJ2-5

CDR3 protein: CASSWGTGGVTNIQYF
V gene: TRBV5-1
J gene: TRBJ2-4

CDR3 protein: CASSQMGGGNSPLHF
V gene: TRBV4-1
J gene: TRBJ1-6

CDR3 protein: CASSYAAGGSNSPLHF
V gene: TRBV6-2/TRBV6-3
J gene: TRBJ1-6

CDR3 protein: CSASKTGTEAFF
V gene: TRBV20-1
J gene: TRBJ1-1

CDR3 protein: CASSRGLAGGPGELFF
V gene: TRBV7-2
J gene: TRBJ2-2

CDR3 protein: CASSLIGGGNTIYF
V gene: TRBV12-3/TRBV12-4
J gene: TRBJ1-3

CDR3 protein: CASSLGRQQETQYF
V gene: TRBV5-1
J gene: NA

CDR3 protein: CASSELGGGGGYTF
V gene: TRBV25-1
J gene: TRBJ1-2

CDR3 protein: CASSLAPPRGGADTQYF
V gene: TRBV7-7
J gene: TRBJ2-3

CDR3 protein: CSASLGGGFNYGYTF
V gene: TRBV20-1
J gene: TRBJ1-2

CDR3 protein: CASSLKGDTQYF
V gene: TRBV12-3/TRBV12-4
J gene: TRBJ2-3

CDR3 protein: CSVREGRYEQYF
V gene: TRBV29-1
J gene: TRBJ2-7

CDR3 protein: CASSIRGGDETQYF
V gene: TRBV5-1
J gene: TRBJ2-5

CDR3 protein: CASSRGGGPSYEQYF
V gene: TRBV7-3
J gene: TRBJ2-7